This TCR beta chain appears in the sequencing data of a study of T cells after posttransplantation cyclophosphamide. Whole-study results and caveats: Donor-recipient repertoire similarity was low at 1-2 months, rising over year one. Skin or GI-infiltrating T cells shared few TRB sequences with blood.

CDR1 MDHEN and CDR2 SYDVKM come from the germline V gene. Trimming cost V 5 bases and J 6 bases, with 11 bases left between them. The CDR3 contains 12 residues. Notes on this clone: Its antigen is not identified.

The naive gate required viable CD3+CD4+ or CD3+CD8+ cells with CCR7+CD45RA+CD45RO-CD95-CD27+CD28+ phenotype. The data were produced by immunoSEQ multiplex PCR, yet TCRdb's version contains in-frame clones alone and is incomplete. The sample comprises 31,000 or so clones, over 75% of which are singletons, and 0.1% to 0.12% rests with the top ten. This sequence joins TRBV28 and TRBJ2-7; tentatively, D is TRBD1 (6 bases). The specimen was naive CD4+ T cells sorted from blood. The sequence came from a man younger than 40 in good health and a related stem cell transplant donor. CDR3 DNA: TGTGCCAGCAGTCTACGGACAGTCGAGCAGTACTTC. Translating gives CASSLRTVEQYF.